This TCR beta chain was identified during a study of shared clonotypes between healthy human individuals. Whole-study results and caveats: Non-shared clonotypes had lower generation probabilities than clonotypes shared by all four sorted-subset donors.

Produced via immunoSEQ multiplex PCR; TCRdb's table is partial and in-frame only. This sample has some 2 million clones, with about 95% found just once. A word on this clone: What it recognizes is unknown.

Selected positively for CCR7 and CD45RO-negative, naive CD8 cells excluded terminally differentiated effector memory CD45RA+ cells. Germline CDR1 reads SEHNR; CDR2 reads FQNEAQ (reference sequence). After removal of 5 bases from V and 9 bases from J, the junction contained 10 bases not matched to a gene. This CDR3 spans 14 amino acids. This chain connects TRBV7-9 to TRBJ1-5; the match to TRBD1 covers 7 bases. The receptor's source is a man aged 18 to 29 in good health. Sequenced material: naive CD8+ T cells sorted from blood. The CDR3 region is CASSEGATLPPQHF. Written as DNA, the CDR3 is TGTGCCAGCAGCGAGGGGGCAACCTTGCCGCCCCAGCATTTT.